This is a list of T cell receptor beta chains from one sample in a study of cytomegalovirus exposure and HLA in healthy donors. Sequenced by immunoSEQ multiplex PCR; TCRdb stores in-frame clones only, minus some. This table holds some 100,000 clones, 85% to 90% found once. Material: PBMCs. The receptors were gathered from a woman aged 18-30 years in good health and CMV-seronegative. Both conserved end residues are part of each CDR3. The order of the fields is V gene, D gene, J gene, clone size, CDR3 DNA, CDR3 protein. D genes are given only for firm matches. Part of the rows lack a size; the others show once, few, many or a class for expanded clones.

TRBV5-6	.	TRBJ2-7	.	TGTGCCAGCAGTATACTGTCGGAGTTGGCAACCTACGAGCAGTACTTC	CASSILSELATYEQYF
TRBV7-3	TRBD2	TRBJ2-1	.	TGTGCCAGCAGCTCCCCGACTAGCGGGCCCAATGAGCAGTTCTTC	CASSSPTSGPNEQFF
TRBV28	.	TRBJ2-7	.	TGTGCCAGCAGTTTCAGGGTTCATACTTACGAGCAGTACTTC	CASSFRVHTYEQYF
TRBV6-1	.	TRBJ2-1	.	TGTGCCAGCTTGGCAGGGAAGAACAATGAGCAGTTCTTC	CASLAGKNNEQFF
TRBV6-1	.	TRBJ2-2	.	TGTGCCTACCAGGGACTCAACACCGGGGAGCTGTTTTTT	CAYQGLNTGELFF
TRBV6-5	.	TRBJ2-3	.	TGTGCCAGCCTTGGGGGGGATACGCAGTATTTT	CASLGGDTQYF
TRBV28	TRBD2	TRBJ2-3	once	TGTGCCAGCAGGCAGACGGGGCGGGGGGGTGAAGATACGCAGTATTTT	CASRQTGRGGEDTQYF
TRBV9	.	TRBJ1-1	.	TGTGCCAGCAGCGTAGGTCACCAGGGAGGCGGGATGAACACTGAAGCTTTCTTT	CASSVGHQGGGMNTEAFF
TRBV6-6	TRBD1	TRBJ2-7	.	TGTGCCAGCAGTGACGACAGGGGCCCCTACGAGCAGTACTTC	CASSDDRGPYEQYF
TRBV5-4	.	TRBJ1-1	.	TGTGCCGCCCGGTCAGGGCATCCTCTGGCGAGCACTGAAGCTTTCTTT	CAARSGHPLASTEAFF
TRBV11-2	.	TRBJ1-2	.	TGTGCCAGCAGCTTATCCGACAGAAACTATGGCTACACCTTC	CASSLSDRNYGYTF
TRBV27	.	TRBJ1-1	.	TGTGCCAGCGCTCTGGGGGCCAACACTGAAGCTTTCTTT	CASALGANTEAFF
TRBV7-3	TRBD2	TRBJ2-2	.	TGTGCCAGCAGCTTCGGACTAGCTCACACCGGGGAGCTGTTTTTT	CASSFGLAHTGELFF
TRBV5-1	.	TRBJ1-2	.	TGCGCCAGCAGCTTGGGAGAGATGTATGGCTACACCTTC	CASSLGEMYGYTF
TRBV5-4	.	TRBJ1-4	few	TGTGCCAGCAGCTTGCAAGGGGACATCCTTTCTAATGAAAAACTGTTTTTT	CASSLQGDILSNEKLFF
TRBV28	.	TRBJ2-7	once	TGTGCCAGCAGCCGGCCGGGGGACCCCTACGAGCAGTACTTC	CASSRPGDPYEQYF
TRBV30	.	TRBJ2-7	.	TGTGCCTGGAGTGGGGCAGGGCGGTACGAGCAGTACTTC	CAWSGAGRYEQYF
TRBV18	TRBD1	TRBJ2-7	once	TGTGCCAGCTCACCACCGGGACAGGGGGATTACGAGCAGTACTTC	CASSPPGQGDYEQYF
TRBV9	TRBD1	TRBJ1-2	.	TGTGCCAGCAGCCCTGGGACAGGGATCTCTTCAGGGGGCTACACCTTC	CASSPGTGISSGGYTF
TRBV7-3	TRBD1	TRBJ1-1	.	TGTGCCAGCAGCTCGACAGGGGCGGGGGACACTGAAGCTTTCTTT	CASSSTGAGDTEAFF
TRBV6-5	.	TRBJ1-2	.	TGTGCCAGCAGTTACTCCTTCCAGTCAAAGTATGGCTACACCTTC	CASSYSFQSKYGYTF
TRBV19	TRBD1	TRBJ1-5	.	TGTGCCAGTAGTATTTTGGGACAGGGGGCAGGTCAGCCCCAGCATTTT	CASSILGQGAGQPQHF
TRBV4-2	TRBD2	TRBJ2-7	.	TGTGCCAGCAGCCATGGACTAGCAGGCAGCCACGAGCAGTACTTC	CASSHGLAGSHEQYF
TRBV6-5	TRBD1	TRBJ2-7	.	TGTGCCAGCAGCCCTCAGGGGGCAAGCGGGCAGTACTTC	CASSPQGASGQYF
TRBV2	.	TRBJ2-5	.	TGTGCCACCAAGGCAGGAGGGTTGGAGACCCAGTACTTC	CATKAGGLETQYF
TRBV18	TRBD1	TRBJ1-1	.	TGTGCCAGCTCACCACTTCCAGGGGGGAACACTGAAGCTTTCTTT	CASSPLPGGNTEAFF
TRBV5-4	TRBD2	TRBJ2-1	.	TGTGCCAGCAGCTTGGGGACTAGCGGGGGGCCCGGCGATGAGCAGTTCTTC	CASSLGTSGGPGDEQFF
TRBV7-9	.	TRBJ2-1	.	TGTGCCAGCAGCTTAGGGCAGTTTCTTGGGCAGTTCTTC	CASSLGQFLGQFF
TRBV6-6	.	TRBJ2-5	.	TGTGCCAGCATCCTGACGGTCGGGAAGACCCAGTACTTC	CASILTVGKTQYF
TRBV5-1	TRBD2	TRBJ2-3	.	TGCGCCAGCAGCTGGGGACTAGCGGAGGGGAGAGATACGCAGTATTTT	CASSWGLAEGRDTQYF
TRBV13	TRBD2	TRBJ2-1	.	TGTGCCAGCAGCTTAATTGGGACTAGCGGGGGACTGGAGCAGTTCTTC	CASSLIGTSGGLEQFF
TRBV6-5	TRBD1	TRBJ2-3	.	TGTGCCAGCCGGCTCCGGGACAGGGCGGATACGCAGTATTTT	CASRLRDRADTQYF
TRBV6-5	TRBD1	TRBJ2-7	.	TGTGCCAGCAGCTGGACAGGGAGTTTGATCTACGAGCAGTACTTC	CASSWTGSLIYEQYF
TRBV4-1	.	TRBJ2-1	once	TGCGCCAGCAGCCTTCGGGACAAGGGGCCGAGTAGCGATGAGCAGTTCTTC	CASSLRDKGPSSDEQFF
TRBV18	TRBD2	TRBJ2-3	.	TGTGCCAGCTCACCAGGGAGCGGGAGAGCAGATACGCAGTATTTT	CASSPGSGRADTQYF
TRBV28	TRBD2	TRBJ2-7	.	TGTGCCAGCAGTGGACTAGCGGGCGAGCAGTACTTC	CASSGLAGEQYF
TRBV30	TRBD2	TRBJ2-3	.	TGTGCCTGGACCCGACTAGCGGGAGTCGCAGATACGCAGTATTTT	CAWTRLAGVADTQYF
TRBV7-7	TRBD2	TRBJ2-5	.	TGTGCCAGCAGTTTGACTAGCGGGGGGGAGACCCAGTACTTC	CASSLTSGGETQYF
TRBV9	.	TRBJ1-1	.	TGTGCCAGCAGCGTTGTCGACAGTAACACTGAAGCTTTCTTT	CASSVVDSNTEAFF
TRBV10-1	.	TRBJ2-7	few	TGCGCCAGCACTAGGACAGTATACAATTGCTACGAGCAGTACTTC	CASTRTVYNCYEQYF